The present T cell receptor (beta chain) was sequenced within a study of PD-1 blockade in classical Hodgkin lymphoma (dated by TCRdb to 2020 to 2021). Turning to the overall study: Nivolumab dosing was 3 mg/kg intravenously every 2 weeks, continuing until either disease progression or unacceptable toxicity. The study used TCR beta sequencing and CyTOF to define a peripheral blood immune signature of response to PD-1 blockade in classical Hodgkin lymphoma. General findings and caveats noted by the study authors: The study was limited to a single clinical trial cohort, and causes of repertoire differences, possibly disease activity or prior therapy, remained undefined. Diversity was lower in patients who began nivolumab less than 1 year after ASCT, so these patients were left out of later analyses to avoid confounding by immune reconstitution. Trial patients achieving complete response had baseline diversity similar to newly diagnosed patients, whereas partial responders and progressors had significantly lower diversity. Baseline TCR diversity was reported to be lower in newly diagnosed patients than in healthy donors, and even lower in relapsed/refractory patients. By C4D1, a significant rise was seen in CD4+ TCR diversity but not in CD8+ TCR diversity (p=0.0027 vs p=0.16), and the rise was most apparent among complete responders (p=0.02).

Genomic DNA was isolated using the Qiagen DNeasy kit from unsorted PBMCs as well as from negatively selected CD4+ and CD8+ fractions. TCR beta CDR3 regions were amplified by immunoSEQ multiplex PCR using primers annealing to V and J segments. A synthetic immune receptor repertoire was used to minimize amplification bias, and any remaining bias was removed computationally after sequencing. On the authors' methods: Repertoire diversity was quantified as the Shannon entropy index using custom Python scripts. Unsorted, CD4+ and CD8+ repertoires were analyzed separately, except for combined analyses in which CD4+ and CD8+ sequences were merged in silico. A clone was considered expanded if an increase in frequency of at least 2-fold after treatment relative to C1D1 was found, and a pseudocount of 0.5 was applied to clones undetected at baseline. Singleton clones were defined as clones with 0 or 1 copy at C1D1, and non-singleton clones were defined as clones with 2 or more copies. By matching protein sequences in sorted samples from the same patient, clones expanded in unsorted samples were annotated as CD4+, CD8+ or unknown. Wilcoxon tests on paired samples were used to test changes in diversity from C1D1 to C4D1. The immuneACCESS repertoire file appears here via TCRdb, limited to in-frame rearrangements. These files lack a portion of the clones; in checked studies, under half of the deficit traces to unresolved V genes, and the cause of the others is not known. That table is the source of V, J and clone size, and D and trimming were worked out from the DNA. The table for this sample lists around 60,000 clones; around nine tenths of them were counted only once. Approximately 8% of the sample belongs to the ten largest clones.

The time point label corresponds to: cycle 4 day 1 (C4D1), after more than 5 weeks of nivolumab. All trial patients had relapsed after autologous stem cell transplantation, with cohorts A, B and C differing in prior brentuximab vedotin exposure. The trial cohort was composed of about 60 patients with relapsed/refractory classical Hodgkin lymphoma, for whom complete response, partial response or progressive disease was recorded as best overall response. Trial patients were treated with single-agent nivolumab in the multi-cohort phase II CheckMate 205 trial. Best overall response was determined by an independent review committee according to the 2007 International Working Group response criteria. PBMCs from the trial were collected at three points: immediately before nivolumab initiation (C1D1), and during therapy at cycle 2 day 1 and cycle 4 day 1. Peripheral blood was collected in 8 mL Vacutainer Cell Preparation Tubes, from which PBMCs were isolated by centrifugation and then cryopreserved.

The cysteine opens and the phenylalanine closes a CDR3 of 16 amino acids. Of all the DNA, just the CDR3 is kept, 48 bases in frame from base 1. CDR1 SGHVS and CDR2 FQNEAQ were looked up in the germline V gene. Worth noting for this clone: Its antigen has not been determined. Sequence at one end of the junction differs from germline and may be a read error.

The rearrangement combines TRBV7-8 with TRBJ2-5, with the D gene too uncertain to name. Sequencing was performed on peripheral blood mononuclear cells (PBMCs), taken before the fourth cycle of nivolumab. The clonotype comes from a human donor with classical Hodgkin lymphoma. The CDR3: CASSLAPDGRTHGQDF. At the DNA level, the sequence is TGTGCCAGCAGCTTAGCCCCGGACGGACGGACGCACGGTCAGGACTTC.